These 21 T cell receptor beta chains originate from one sample sequenced in a study of T cells in Graves' hyperthyroidism and ophthalmopathy. RNA transcripts were the template for amplifying TCR beta CDR3 regions. An initial round of RT-PCR targeting the TCR CDR3 relied on the HTBI primer set. TCRdb ran MiXCR on the multiplex PCR reads and lists one entry per CDR3 protein. The data show roughly 110,000 distinct CDR3 sequences, roughly 15% seen once. Sequencing was performed on blood. These receptors were taken from a woman aged 50 to 60 with Graves' hyperthyroidism.

This clonotype was counted many times. This rearrangement joins TRBV20-1 to TRBJ2-2; 8 nucleotides match TRBD2. With V trimmed by 6 bases and J by 4 bases, 7 bases remained unmatched. Germline V CDR1 and CDR2: DFQATT, SNEGSKA (reference sequence). CDR3 size: 14 residues. The CDR3 sequence: CSASSGMVTGELFF. The DNA for the CDR3 is TGCAGTGCCAGTAGCGGGATGGTCACCGGGGAGCTGTTTTTT.

This clonotype appeared many times. The V call is TRBV28, the J call TRBJ2-3; 10 nucleotides align to TRBD2. Germline CDR1 is MDHEN and CDR2 is SYDVKM. The CDR3 extends over 18 amino acids. Unmatched junction bases numbered 10, after V lost 3 bases and J lost 1 base. CDR3 bases: TGTGCCAGCAGTTTTCTAGCGGGAGAGGGGATGGGCACAGATACGCAGTATTTT. Its translation: CASSFLAGEGMGTDTQYF.

CDR3 DNA sequence: TGCAGTGCTAGAGCACACCTGGGCAGTGGAGATACGCAGTATTTT. Protein sequence: CSARAHLGSGDTQYF. The chain recombines TRBV20-1 with TRBJ2-3; D gene uncertain. Looked up from germline, CDR1 is DFQATT and CDR2 is SNEGSKA (reference sequence). The CDR3 contains 15 residues. V was clipped by 1 base and J by 5 bases, with 16 bases between them.

The chain recombines TRBV2 with TRBJ2-1; possibly TRBD1 or TRBD2 for D (6 bases each). The germline CDR1 and CDR2 sequences are SNHLY and FYNNEI. There are 13 residues in the CDR3. Trimming stripped 1 base from V and 9 bases from J, with 10 bases between. CDR3 DNA sequence: TGTGCCAGCAGTGAAGAAGGAGGGGGTGAGCAGTTCTTC. Its protein product is CASSEEGGGEQFF. Using reference TRBV2 and TRBJ2-1 for the parts outside the CDR3, the full variable domain is EPEVTQTPSHQVTQMGQEVILRCVPISNHLYFYWYRQILGQKVEFLVSFYNNEISEKSEIFDDQFSVERPDGSNFTLKIRSTKLEDSAMYFCASSEEGGGEQFFGPGTRLTVL.

This clonotype was seen ten or more times. The gene calls are TRBV2 and TRBJ2-1; a weak D match, TRBD2 (5 bases). CDR3 length: 17 amino acids. Germline values: CDR1 SNHLY, CDR2 FYNNEI. V was cut by 1 base and J by 9 bases, with 22 bases left in between. CDR3 region: CASSEDLGRDPGFEQFF. The CDR3 nucleotides are TGTGCCAGCAGTGAAGATCTAGGGAGAGACCCGGGATTTGAGCAGTTCTTC.

The sample holds many counts of this clonotype. The rearrangement uses TRBV19 and TRBJ2-1, with 7 bases that match TRBD1. Germline V gene lookup returns CDR1 LNHDA and CDR2 SQIVND (reference sequence). The CDR3 totals 14 residues. J gave up 6 bases and V 5 bases, and 7 bases lay outside the gene matches. The CDR3 here is CASSGQGVGNEQFF. In DNA, the CDR3 is TGTGCCAGTAGTGGTCAGGGGGTAGGCAATGAGCAGTTCTTC.

This chain joins TRBV3-1 and TRBJ2-1; 11 positions agree with TRBD2. The CDR3 is 16 residues long. Germline lookup yields CDR1 LGHDT and CDR2 YNNKEL (reference sequence). After removal of 0 bases from V and 6 bases from J, the junction contained 4 bases not matched to a gene. CDR3 residues: CASSQDQGLAVNEQFF. CDR3 in DNA: TGTGCCAGCAGCCAAGATCAGGGACTAGCGGTCAATGAGCAGTTCTTC.

The chain recombines TRBV7-2 with TRBJ2-5; 10 bases fit TRBD2. CDR1 is SGHTA, CDR2 FQGNSA, per germline. The CDR3 sequence is 18 residues long. The ends lost 1 base at V and 4 bases at J; junction bases unmatched: 12. In DNA, the CDR3 is TGTGCCAGCAGCTTAGAGGCCGGGTTAGCGGGAGGCGGAGAGACCCAGTACTTC. Amino acid sequence: CASSLEAGLAGGGETQYF.

This clonotype was picked up many times. The chain uses TRBV18 and TRBJ2-1; D is possibly TRBD1 or TRBD2 (5 bases each). The CDR3 runs to 15 residues. Trimming shortened V by 6 bases and J by 0 bases, and 12 bases separated the two germline ends. Germline assignment: CDR1 KGHSH and CDR2 LQKENI. In nucleotides, the CDR3 is TGTGCCAGCTCGCAACGGGGCAGCTCCTACAATGAGCAGTTCTTC. Encoded protein: CASSQRGSSYNEQFF.

This clonotype was detected ten times or more. The chain employs TRBV20-1 and TRBJ1-1; D is undetermined. Germline V gene lookup returns CDR1 DFQATT and CDR2 SNEGSKA (reference sequence). V was clipped by 0 bases and J by 3 bases, with 14 bases between them. The CDR3 consists of 15 residues. Written as DNA, the CDR3 is TGCAGTGCTAGAGATGAGAGGGTGTGGGACACTGAAGCTTTCTTT. Translation gives CSARDERVWDTEAFF.

This clonotype has at least ten counts. The chain links TRBV2 to TRBJ2-1; D remains unclear. The CDR3 has 15 amino acids. Germline V gives CDR1 SNHLY, CDR2 FYNNEI. The V end lost 5 bases, the J end lost 2 bases, and 13 bases lay between the germline ends. Written as DNA, the CDR3 is TGTGCCAGCAGTAATCCCGCGAGCCCCTACAATGAGCAGTTCTTC. It codes for CASSNPASPYNEQFF.

At least ten counts were recorded for this clonotype. The gene calls are TRBV6-1 and TRBJ1-5; possible D gene TRBD1, 5 bases. This CDR3 comprises 14 residues. With 2 bases removed from V and 5 bases from J, the gap between germline ends came to 10 bases. Germline V gives CDR1 MNHNS, CDR2 SASEGT. The CDR3 is CASSESGSHQPQHF. For the CDR3, the DNA is TGTGCCAGCAGTGAATCAGGGTCCCATCAGCCCCAGCATTTT.

This clonotype was detected only a few times. The chain couples TRBV19 to TRBJ1-1, with D unclear. Germline assignment: CDR1 LNHDA and CDR2 SQIVND (reference sequence). This CDR3 is built from 14 residues. Between the trimmed V and J ends, which lost 1 base and 0 bases, there was a span of 6 bases. The CDR3 bases are TGTGCCAGTAGTATAGCCCCAATGAACACTGAAGCTTTCTTT. This encodes CASSIAPMNTEAFF.

This clonotype was picked up many times. The chain uses TRBV28 and TRBJ2-3; the match to TRBD2 covers 12 bases. CDR1 and CDR2 from the germline V gene are MDHEN and SYDVKM. The V segment lost 4 bases and the J segment 6 bases; nucleotides outside the gene matches: 20. This CDR3 region has 20 residues. Here the CDR3 DNA reads TGTGCCAGCAGTTCTGCTTGGACTAGCGGGATATACTCCCGCCGCGATACGCAGTATTTT. This gives the protein CASSSAWTSGIYSRRDTQYF. The full variable domain, its missing parts supplied by reference TRBV28 and TRBJ2-3, is DVKVTQSSRYLVKRTGEKVFLECVQDMDHENMFWYRQDPGLGLRLIYFSYDVKMKEKGDIPEGYSVSREKKERFSLILESASTNQTSMYLCASSSAWTSGIYSRRDTQYFGPGTRLTVL.

This clonotype was seen only a few times. The chain couples TRBV3-1 to TRBJ2-1; either TRBD1 or TRBD2 may supply D (5 bases each). Germline V CDR1 and CDR2: LGHDT, YNNKEL (reference sequence). The V and J ends lost 1 base and 16 bases respectively, with 17 bases between them. CDR3 size: 13 residues. The CDR3 is CASSQAFWDGPFF. The CDR3, as DNA: TGTGCCAGCAGCCAAGCATTCTGGGACGGGCCATTCTTC.

Ten or more counts support this clonotype. The genes are TRBV5-5 and TRBJ2-7; D is ambiguous. Per the germline V gene, CDR1 is SGHKS and CDR2 is YYEKEE (reference sequence). This CDR3 comprises 16 residues. Trimming shortened V by 2 bases and J by 0 bases, and 15 bases separated the two germline ends. The CDR3: CASSFKPRMGSYEQYV. The CDR3 DNA reads TGTGCCAGCAGCTTCAAGCCTCGAATGGGCTCCTACGAGCAGTACGTC.

This clonotype was counted only a few times. A much bigger clone sits one base away, suggesting this may be a read error. V and J are TRBV20-1 and TRBJ2-1; 9 nucleotides align to TRBD2. The CDR3 loop spans 14 amino acids. The trim removed 5 bases at V and 7 bases at J, leaving 9 bases unmatched. Germline V lookup: CDR1 DFQATT, CDR2 SNEGSKA (reference sequence). The CDR3 nucleotides read TGCAGTGCTTCCCCGGGACTAGCTATGAATGAGCAGTTCTTC. Its protein product is CSASPGLAMNEQFF.

This clonotype showed up many times. V and J are TRBV14 and TRBJ2-3; D remains unclear. Germline assignment: CDR1 SGHDN and CDR2 FVKESK. Trimming stripped 1 base from V and 3 bases from J, with 8 bases between. The CDR3 totals 14 residues. The CDR3 coding sequence is TGTGCCAGCAGCCAAGGTCAAGAAACAGATACGCAGTATTTT. Its translation is CASSQGQETDTQYF.

At least ten counts were recorded for this clonotype. The chain joins TRBV11-3 to TRBJ2-7, with D perhaps matching TRBD1 (7 bases). Germline V CDR1 and CDR2: SGHNT, YENEEA. CDR3 length: 14 amino acids. Trimming stripped 11 bases from V and 4 bases from J, with 21 bases between. The CDR3 DNA reads as TGTGCCCTCACCCAGGGGGAGGTGAAGTACGAGCAGTACGTC. Its protein is CALTQGEVKYEQYV.

This clonotype occurred many times. The chain combines TRBV28 with TRBJ2-4, with D perhaps matching TRBD1 (6 bases). The CDR3 has 16 residues. From germline, CDR1 is MDHEN and CDR2 SYDVKM. V shed 1 base and J shed 0 bases, with 10 bases lying between them. CDR3 residues: CASSLSTGLAKNIQYF. CDR3 coding DNA: TGTGCCAGCAGTTTATCGACAGGATTAGCCAAAAACATTCAGTACTTC.

The chain joins TRBV9 to TRBJ2-7; D is uncertain. The CDR3 extends over 15 amino acids. Germline V gives CDR1 SGDLS, CDR2 YYNGEE. The V end was cut by 0 bases, the J end by 3 bases, with 13 bases between. The CDR3 is CASSVAPGQSYEQYF. The CDR3 coding sequence is TGTGCCAGCAGCGTAGCCCCCGGGCAGAGCTACGAGCAGTACTTC. The variable domain in full, with the rest retrieved from reference TRBV9 and TRBJ2-7, is DSGVTQTPKHLITATGQRVTLRCSPRSGDLSVYWYQQSLDQGLQFLIQYYNGEERAKGNILERFSAQQFPDLHSELNLSSLELGDSALYFCASSVAPGQSYEQYFGPGTRLTVT.